This passage covers 23 T cell receptor beta chains from one sample sequenced in a study of metastatic and nonmetastatic thyroid tumors (dated by TCRdb to the early 2020s). No patient had received any treatment before thyroid surgery. Library construction relied on PCR. The instrument given in TCRdb is Illumina HiSeq 4000. The public reads were reanalyzed by TCRdb: fastp trimming at Q25, MiXCR alignment, in-frame beta chains only. This sample lists around 30,000 clones; 20% to 25% were detected once. The leading ten clones occupy less than 4% of the sample. Sample: tumor tissue. The receptor set was obtained from a male donor with papillary thyroid cancer or a benign thyroid nodule (not recorded which). Some clones in this sample may be carry-over from other donors' samples.

This clone was seen only a few times. This chain joins TRBV12-3 or TRBV12-4 and TRBJ2-2, with TRBD2 as a possible D gene (5 bases). V lost 6 bases and J lost 5, with 16 bases in between. The CDR3 extends over 15 amino acids. CDR3 sequence: CASRTIAGGTGELFF. The CDR3 DNA follows: TGTGCCAGCAGAACGATTGCGGGTGGTACCGGGGAGCTGTTTTTT.

The CDR3 protein is CASRITGESSYEQYF. The CDR3 nucleotides are TGTGCCAGCAGAATTACAGGGGAGTCGTCCTACGAGCAGTACTTC. V is TRBV27 and J is TRBJ2-7; 7 positions agree with TRBD1. Trimming removed 6 bases from V and 1 base from J; junction bases left unmatched: 9. The CDR3 is 15 amino acids. Germline V gene lookup returns CDR1 MNHEY and CDR2 SMNVEV (reference sequence).

About this clone itself: One end of the junction does not line up with germline, which may come from a read error. V is TRBV20-1 and J is TRBJ2-7; 9 nucleotides align to TRBD1. The CDR3 consists of 14 residues. Germline V gene lookup returns CDR1 DFQATT and CDR2 SNEGSKA (reference sequence). CDR3 in DNA: TGCAGTGCTAGAGGGACAGGGGCGGCATACGATCAGTACTTC. This encodes CSARGTGAAYDQYF.

The J gene is TRBJ2-1, the V gene TRBV2; D is unclear. The CDR3 has 13 amino acids. Germline loops: CDR1 SNHLY, CDR2 FYNNEI. V was cut by 2 bases and J by 6 bases, with 8 bases left in between. The CDR3 spells CASSELSSNEQFF. CDR3 sequence (DNA): TGTGCCAGCAGTGAACTTAGCAGCAATGAGCAGTTCTTC.

In the case of this clone: Possible read error: a much larger clone is one base away. The identical CDR3 is also encoded by other nucleotide sequences in the sample. The gene calls are TRBV24-1 and TRBJ2-1; D not certain. Looked up from germline, CDR1 is KGHDR and CDR2 is SFDVKD. This CDR3 is 9 amino acids long. Trimming left V 9 bases short and J 10 bases short, with 6 bases between. The CDR3 spells CATRPEQFF. CDR3 sequence (DNA): TGTGCCACCCGGCCAGAGCAGTTCTTC.

This clone was counted between two and nine times. The genes are TRBV6-5 and TRBJ1-2; TRBD1 is a possible D gene (5 bases). This CDR3 region has 14 residues. The V gene lost 4 bases and the J gene lost 7 bases, with 16 bases spanning the gap. CDR1 is MNHEY and CDR2 is SVGAGI in the germline V gene. The CDR3 is CASSSYRRGFGYTF. The DNA for the CDR3 is TGTGCCAGCAGTTCATATCGGAGGGGCTTTGGCTACACCTTC.

By share, this clone ranks as medium-sized. The chain employs TRBV7-9 and TRBJ2-7, with D perhaps assigned TRBD1 or TRBD2 (5 bases each). The V end lost 5 bases, the J end lost 11 bases, and 16 bases lay between the germline ends. From germline, CDR1 is SEHNR and CDR2 FQNEAQ (reference sequence). The CDR3 spans 12 residues. The CDR3 DNA reads TGTGCCAGCAGCAGGCACCGGGACGGGGAGTACTTC. This codes for CASSRHRDGEYF.

The J gene is TRBJ1-6, the V gene TRBV5-1, with 7 bases lining up with TRBD1. Germline V gives CDR1 SGHRS, CDR2 YFSETQ. The CDR3 contains 14 residues. The ends lost 5 bases at V and 7 bases at J; junction bases unmatched: 6. In DNA form, the CDR3 reads TGCGCCAGCAGGCCGGGACAGACAAATTCACCCCTCCACTTT. Translated: CASRPGQTNSPLHF.

Comment on this clone: This clone may be a read error of a much larger clone one base away. This chain uses TRBV28 with TRBJ1-3, with unresolved D. Trimming removed 3 bases from V and 0 bases from J, with 3 bases in between. CDR3 length: 13 amino acids. In germline, CDR1 is MDHEN, CDR2 SYDVKM. CDR3 sequence reads: CASSFVSGNTIYF. The CDR3 DNA sequence: TGTGCCAGCAGTTTTGTCTCTGGAAACACCATATATTTT.

This clone was found many times. The J gene is TRBJ2-3, the V gene TRBV18, with 11 positions matching TRBD2. The CDR3 runs to 13 residues. The trim removed 5 bases at V and 5 bases at J, leaving 0 bases unmatched. From germline, CDR1 is KGHSH and CDR2 LQKENI. The CDR3, as DNA: TGTGCCAGCTCAGGACTAGCGGGAGATACGCAGTATTTT. This translates into CASSGLAGDTQYF. The full variable domain, with the rest looked up from reference TRBV18 and TRBJ2-3, is NAGVMQNPRHLVRRRGQEARLRCSPMKGHSHVYWYRQLPEEGLKFMVYLQKENIIDESGMPKERFSAEFPKEGPSILRIQQVVRGDSAAYFCASSGLAGDTQYFGPGTRLTVL.

By its share, this clone is medium-sized (0.01 to 0.1%). This chain's CDR3 is CASSWESGTPSYEQYF. Here the CDR3 DNA reads TGTGCCAGCAGCTGGGAGAGCGGGACCCCTTCCTACGAGCAGTACTTC. The chain uses TRBV6-2 or TRBV6-3 and TRBJ2-7; 7 bases line up with TRBD2. The CDR3 is made up of 16 amino acids. V shed 6 bases and J 1 base; nucleotides not matched to a gene: 12. From germline, CDR1 is MNHEY and CDR2 SVGEGT.

This clone appeared many times. The CDR3 nucleotides read TGTGCCAGCAGCCAGTCACAGGGGCCTGTCACAGATACGCAGTATTTT. As protein: CASSQSQGPVTDTQYF. The chain links TRBV3-1 to TRBJ2-3; 7 nucleotides line up with TRBD1. The germline gives CDR1 LGHDT, CDR2 YNNKEL (reference sequence). V lost 3 bases to trimming and J lost 2 bases; unmatched junction nucleotides: 8. This CDR3 spans 16 amino acids.

This clone is medium-sized in the sample. The chain links TRBV27 to TRBJ1-2; TRBD1 might be the D (6 bases). Trimming took 5 bases from V and 5 from J, leaving 12 bases between them. The CDR3 is 13 residues long. Looked up from germline, CDR1 is MNHEY and CDR2 is SMNVEV (reference sequence). The DNA for the CDR3 is TGTGCCAGCAGTCCACAGGGCCAGTATGGCTACACCTTC. It yields the protein CASSPQGQYGYTF.

This CDR3 is CASSETGSSADTQYF. The CDR3 DNA follows: TGTGCCAGCAGTGAGACTGGGAGTAGCGCAGATACGCAGTATTTT. The V gene is TRBV2, the J gene TRBJ2-3; D is possibly TRBD2 (5 bases). Trimming cost V 3 bases and J 4 bases, with 14 bases left between them. CDR1 and CDR2 (germline): SNHLY, FYNNEI. The CDR3 length is 15 residues.

This clone has a count of ten or more. The genes are TRBV6-2 or TRBV6-3 and TRBJ2-2; D unresolved. From germline, CDR1 is MNHEY and CDR2 SVGEGT. With 6 bases removed from V and 6 bases from J, the gap between germline ends came to 11 bases. The CDR3 has 13 residues. DNA for the CDR3: TGTGCCAGCAGACCCACCAGCGCCGGGGAGCTGTTTTTT. Residues: CASRPTSAGELFF.

In its sample, this clone was seen many times. The V call is TRBV3-1, the J call TRBJ1-2; D perhaps matches TRBD1 (5 bases). This CDR3 is 15 amino acids long. Trimming took 0 bases from V and 8 from J, leaving 16 bases between them. Germline loops: CDR1 LGHDT, CDR2 YNNKEL (reference sequence). In DNA form, the CDR3 reads TGTGCCAGCAGCCAAGATGACCCGGGGCGAGGCGGCTACACCTTC. Residues: CASSQDDPGRGGYTF.

The chain carries TRBV20-1 and TRBJ2-1; the D gene is possibly TRBD2 (5 bases). This CDR3 has 16 amino acids. V lost 3 bases, J lost 1 base, and 16 bases lay in between. Germline V lookup: CDR1 DFQATT, CDR2 SNEGSKA (reference sequence). CDR3 sequence reads: CSASVPAVLSYNEQFF. CDR3 DNA sequence: TGCAGTGCTAGCGTTCCAGCGGTACTGTCCTACAATGAGCAGTTCTTC.

The chain employs TRBV19 and TRBJ2-7; D is possibly TRBD2 (5 bases). The germline gives CDR1 LNHDA, CDR2 SQIVND (reference sequence). Trimming removed 4 bases at V and 2 bases at J, with 9 bases between. The CDR3 spans 13 residues. The CDR3 loop is CASSSTGTYEQYF. The CDR3, as DNA: TGTGCCAGTAGTAGTACCGGGACCTACGAGCAGTACTTC.

This clone was observed a handful of times. This clone may be a read error of a much larger clone one base away. This chain uses TRBV20-1 with TRBJ2-1; TRBD1 might be the D (6 bases). The CDR3 consists of 13 residues. Germline CDR1 and CDR2: DFQATT and SNEGSKA (reference sequence). Here the CDR3 DNA reads TGCAGTGTTAGACCGGGACAAATCAATGAGCAGTTCTTC. Translated: CSVRPGQINEQFF.

This clone has a handful of counts. A much bigger clone sits one base away, suggesting this may be a read error. CDR3 region: CASSYASGHLQDTQYF. The CDR3 DNA reads TGTGCCAGCAGTTACGCCTCGGGACACCTACAAGATACCCAGTACTTC. The chain carries TRBV6-2 or TRBV6-3 and TRBJ2-7, with D maybe TRBD1 (6 bases). The CDR3 runs to 16 residues. V lost 2 bases to trimming and J lost 10 bases, with 24 bases between them. Germline V gene data show CDR1 as MNHEY and CDR2 as SVGEGT.

This clone was recorded many times. CDR3 sequence reads: CSARTGDEPQHF. In DNA, the CDR3 is TGCAGTGCTAGGACAGGGGACGAGCCCCAGCATTTT. V is TRBV20-1 and J is TRBJ1-5; the match to TRBD1 covers 8 bases. CDR1 and CDR2 (germline): DFQATT, SNEGSKA (reference sequence). Trimming cost V 3 bases and J 8 bases; bases outside gene matches: 3. CDR3 length equals 12 residues.

This clone was recorded many times. The CDR3 loop is CASSSLRGEQYF. CDR3 in DNA: TGCGCCAGCAGCTCCCTTCGGGGGGAGCAGTACTTC. V and J are TRBV5-1 and TRBJ2-7, with D maybe TRBD2 (6 bases). CDR3 length: 12 amino acids. Germline lookup yields CDR1 SGHRS and CDR2 YFSETQ. Trimming cost V 3 bases and J 7 bases, with 11 bases left between them.

Judged by abundance, this clone is medium-sized. J is TRBJ1-1 and V is TRBV20-1; TRBD1 aligns across 8 bases. The CDR3 consists of 12 residues. Per the germline V gene, CDR1 is DFQATT and CDR2 is SNEGSKA (reference sequence). After removal of 5 bases from V and 5 bases from J, the junction contained 4 bases not matched to a gene. The chain's CDR3 is CSAGQGWTEAFF. CDR3 DNA sequence: TGCAGTGCTGGACAGGGATGGACTGAAGCTTTCTTT.